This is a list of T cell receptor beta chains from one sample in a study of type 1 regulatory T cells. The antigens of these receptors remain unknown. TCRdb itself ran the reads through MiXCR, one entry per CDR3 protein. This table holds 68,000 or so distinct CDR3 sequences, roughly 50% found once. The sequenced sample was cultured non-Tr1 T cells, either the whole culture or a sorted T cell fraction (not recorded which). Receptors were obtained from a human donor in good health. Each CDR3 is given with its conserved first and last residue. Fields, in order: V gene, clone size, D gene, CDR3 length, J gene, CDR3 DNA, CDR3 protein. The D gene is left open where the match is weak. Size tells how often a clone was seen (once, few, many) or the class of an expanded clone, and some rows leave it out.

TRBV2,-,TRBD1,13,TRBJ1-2,TGTGCCAGCAGTGAAACAGGGGTTCTTGGCTACACCTTC,CASSETGVLGYTF
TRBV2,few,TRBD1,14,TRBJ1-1,TGTGCCAGCAGTACACAGGGGCAGGTCACTGAAGCTTTCTTT,CASSTQGQVTEAFF
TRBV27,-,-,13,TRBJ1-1,TGTGCCAGCAGTTTGAATCTCGGCCAACGGGCTTTCTTT,CASSLNLGQRAFF
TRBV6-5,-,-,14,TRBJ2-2,TGTGCCAGCAGTCCCCGACTAGGAGCAGGGGAGCTGTTTTTT,CASSPRLGAGELFF
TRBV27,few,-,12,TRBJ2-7,TGTGCCAGCAGGGGGGCTACCTACGAGCAGTACTTC,CASRGATYEQYF
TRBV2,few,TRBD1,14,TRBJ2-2,TGTGCCAGCAGAGGACAGGGGAGGAACGGGGAGCTGTTTTTT,CASRGQGRNGELFF
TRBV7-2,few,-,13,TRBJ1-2,TGTGCCAGCAGCCCCGGGACCGACCTCGAGTACACCTTC,CASSPGTDLEYTF
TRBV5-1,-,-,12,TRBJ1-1,TGCGCCAGCAGCGAGGGTTTCACTGAAGCTTTCTTT,CASSEGFTEAFF
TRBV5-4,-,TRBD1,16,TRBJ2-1,TGTGCCAGCAGAAAGCCAGGGACAGGGGGCGAGAATGAGCAGTTCTTC,CASRKPGTGGENEQFF
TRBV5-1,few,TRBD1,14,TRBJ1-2,TGCGCCAGCAGGACCGGGACAGCCTCCTATGGCTACACCTTC,CASRTGTASYGYTF
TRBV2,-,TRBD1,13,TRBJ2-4,TGTGCCAGCAGTGGCGGACAGGGCGACATTCAGTACTTC,CASSGGQGDIQYF
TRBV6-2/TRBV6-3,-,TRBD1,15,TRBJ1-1,TGTGCCAGCAGCCATAGGACAGGGCAGGACACTGAAGCTTTCTTT,CASSHRTGQDTEAFF
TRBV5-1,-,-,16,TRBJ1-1,TGCGCCAGCAGCCGGGACTCGGGGCCCGGAGGCACTGAAGCTTTCTTT,CASSRDSGPGGTEAFF
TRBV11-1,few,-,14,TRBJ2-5,TGTGCCAGCAGCTTACAGAGTCCACAAGAGACCCAGTACTTC,CASSLQSPQETQYF
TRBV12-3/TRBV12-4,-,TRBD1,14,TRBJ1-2,TGTGCCAGCAGCCGACAGGGGGGATACTATGGCTACACCTTC,CASSRQGGYYGYTF
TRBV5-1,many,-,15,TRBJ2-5,TGCGCCAGCAGCCGCGGGATCCCGGGCACAGAGACCCAGTACTTC,CASSRGIPGTETQYF
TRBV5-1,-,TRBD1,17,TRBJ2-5,TGCGCCAGCAGCTTGGACGGGACAGGGGATCTACGGGGGACCCAGTACTTC,CASSLDGTGDLRGTQYF
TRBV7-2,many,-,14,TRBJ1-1,TGTGCCAGCAGCTTAGGGGTATCGGGCACTGAAGCTTTCTTT,CASSLGVSGTEAFF
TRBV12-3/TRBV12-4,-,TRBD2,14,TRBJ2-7,TGTGCCAGCAACTCGGGGGGTTCTTCCTACGAGCAGTACTTC,CASNSGGSSYEQYF
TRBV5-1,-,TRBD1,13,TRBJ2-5,TGCGCCAGCAGAGAGGGGACAGTAGAGACCCAGTACTTC,CASREGTVETQYF
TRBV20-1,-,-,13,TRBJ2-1,TGCAGTGCCCTCCCACCCCAGGGCAATGAGCAGTTCTTC,CSALPPQGNEQFF
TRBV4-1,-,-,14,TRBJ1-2,TGCGCCAGCAGCCAATGGGGCCCGATATATGGCTACACCTTC,CASSQWGPIYGYTF
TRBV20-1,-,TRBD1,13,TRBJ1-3,TGCAGTGCTAGCCAGACAGGGGGAAACACCATATATTTT,CSASQTGGNTIYF
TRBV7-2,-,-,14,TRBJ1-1,TGTGCCAGCAGCTCCTACAGGGAGGGGACTGAAGCTTTCTTT,CASSSYREGTEAFF
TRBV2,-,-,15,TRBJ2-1,TGTGCCAGCAAGAGGGACCCCAGCTCCTACAATGAGCAGTTCTTC,CASKRDPSSYNEQFF
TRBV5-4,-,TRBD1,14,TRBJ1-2,TGTGCCAGCAGCTTACGACAGGGAAGGGATGGCTACACCTTC,CASSLRQGRDGYTF
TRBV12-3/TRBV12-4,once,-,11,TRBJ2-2,TGTGCCAGCTCATACACCGGGGAGCTGTTTTTT,CASSYTGELFF
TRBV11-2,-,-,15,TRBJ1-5,TGTGCCAGCAGCTTAGATAGTCAGGCTCTTCAGCCCCAGCATTTT,CASSLDSQALQPQHF
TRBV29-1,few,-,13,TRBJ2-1,TGCAGCGTAGACCGGGACGGCTACAATGAGCAGTTCTTC,CSVDRDGYNEQFF
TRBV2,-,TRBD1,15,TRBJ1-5,TGTGCCAGCAGTTGGGGACAGGGGGCCTGGCAGCCCCAGCATTTT,CASSWGQGAWQPQHF
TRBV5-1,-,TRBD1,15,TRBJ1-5,TGCGCCAGCAGCTTTACAGGGGATTCCAATCAGCCCCAGCATTTT,CASSFTGDSNQPQHF
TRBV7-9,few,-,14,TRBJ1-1,TGTGCCAGCAGCTTAGACCGACAGACAACTGAAGCTTTCTTT,CASSLDRQTTEAFF
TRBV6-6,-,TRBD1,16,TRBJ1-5,TGTGCCAGCAGGAACCCGGGACAGGGGGCAGGGCAGCCCCAGCATTTT,CASRNPGQGAGQPQHF
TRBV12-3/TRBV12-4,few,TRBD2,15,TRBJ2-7,TGTGCCAGCAGTCGCCCTGGGCGGGGGACTTACGAGCAGTACTTC,CASSRPGRGTYEQYF
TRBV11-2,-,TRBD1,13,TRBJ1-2,TGTGCCAGCAGCCCCGGGACAGTAGCCGGCTACACCTTC,CASSPGTVAGYTF
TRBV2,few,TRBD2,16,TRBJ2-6,TGTGCCAGCACCACCCGTGGGGGGGTCGGGGCCAACGTCCTGACTTTC,CASTTRGGVGANVLTF
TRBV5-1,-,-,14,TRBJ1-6,TGCGCCAGCAGCTTGGGGCAGGTTGATTCACCCCTCCACTTT,CASSLGQVDSPLHF
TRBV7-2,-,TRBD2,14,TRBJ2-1,TGTGCCAGCAGCTCGGGACTAGCGGGGTCTCGGCAGTTCTTC,CASSSGLAGSRQFF
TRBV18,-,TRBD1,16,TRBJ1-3,TGTGCCAGCTCACCATCGGGACAGGTCTCTGGAAACACCATATATTTT,CASSPSGQVSGNTIYF
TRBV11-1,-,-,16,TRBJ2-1,TGTGCCAGCAGCTCTAGGTGGGGGGGCGCTGTCAATGAGCAGTTCTTC,CASSSRWGGAVNEQFF
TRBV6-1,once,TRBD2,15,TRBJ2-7,TGTGCCAGCAGTGAACCCGGACTAGCAAGGTACGAGCAGTACTTC,CASSEPGLARYEQYF
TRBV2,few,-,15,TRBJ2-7,TGTGCCAGCAGGGCCAAGAGTTCGGGCTCCTACGAGCAGTACTTC,CASRAKSSGSYEQYF
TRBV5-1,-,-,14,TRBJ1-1,TGCGCCAGCAGCTCGAGTACACTGAACACTGAAGCTTTCTTT,CASSSSTLNTEAFF
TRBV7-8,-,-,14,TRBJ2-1,TGTGCCAGCAGCTTAGAGCCGAATTACGCTGAGCAGTTCTTC,CASSLEPNYAEQFF
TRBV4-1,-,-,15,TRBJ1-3,TGCGCCAGCAGCCACGCCCAGGACAGACGACCCACCATATATTTT,CASSHAQDRRPTIYF
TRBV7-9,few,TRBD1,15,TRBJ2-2,TGTGCCAGCAGCCGAGTACAGGGGGCTTCCGGGGAGCTGTTTTTT,CASSRVQGASGELFF
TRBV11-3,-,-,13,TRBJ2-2,TGTGCCAGCAGCTTAGTGGGCAGAGGGGAGCTGTTTTTT,CASSLVGRGELFF
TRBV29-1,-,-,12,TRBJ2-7,TGCAGCGTTGTATGGGCCGGAGACGAGCAGTACTTC,CSVVWAGDEQYF
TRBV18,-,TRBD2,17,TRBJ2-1,TGTGCCAGCTCACCAATTCTCGCTAGCGGGGGGTACAATGAGCAGTTCTTC,CASSPILASGGYNEQFF
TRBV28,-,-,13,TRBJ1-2,TGTGCCACCCGATTGGTAGCTAACTATGGCTACACCTTC,CATRLVANYGYTF
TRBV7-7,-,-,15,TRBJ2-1,TGTGCCAGCAGCTTAGCTGGGGACTTCTCGGGGGAGCAGTTCTTC,CASSLAGDFSGEQFF
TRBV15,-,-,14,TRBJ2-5,TGTGCCACCAGCGGCGGGGTAGGGCAGGAGACCCAGTACTTC,CATSGGVGQETQYF
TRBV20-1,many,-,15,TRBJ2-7,TGCAGTGCTAGTTCGGGGGAGTCGCCATCCTACGAGCAGTACTTC,CSASSGESPSYEQYF
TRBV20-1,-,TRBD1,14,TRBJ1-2,TGCAGTGCTAGCGCCAGGGGGACGACCTATGGCTACACCTTC,CSASARGTTYGYTF